Following are 27 T cell receptor beta chains from one sample sequenced in a study of T cells in Graves' hyperthyroidism and ophthalmopathy. What was amplified from RNA transcripts were TCR beta CDR3 regions. During a first-round RT-PCR of the TCR CDR3, the HTBI primer set was used. TCRdb called the multiplex PCR reads again in MiXCR, with one record for every CDR3 protein. The table includes under 400,000 distinct CDR3 sequences, 18% detected once. Sequencing was done on a sample of blood. Receptors originate from a woman aged 40 to 49 with Graves' ophthalmopathy.

At least ten counts were recorded for this clonotype. The chain couples TRBV12-3 or TRBV12-4 to TRBJ1-5; no clear D. V lost 4 bases and J lost 2, with 15 bases in between. This CDR3 region has 16 residues. As DNA, the CDR3 is TGTGCCAGCAGTTCTGTGAGGGCGTATGGCAATCAGCCCCAGCATTTT. Translated, it gives CASSSVRAYGNQPQHF.

This sequence joins TRBV6-1 and TRBJ2-1; TRBD2 agrees at 8 bases. Germline loops: CDR1 MNHNS, CDR2 SASEGT. The CDR3 is made up of 14 amino acids. V lost 11 bases and J lost 7; bases outside the gene matches: 13. The CDR3 spells CAGGVSGIRNEQFF. The CDR3 region has the DNA TGTGCCGGAGGGGTTAGCGGGATTAGAAATGAGCAGTTCTTC.

In this sample, this clonotype turned up many times. J is TRBJ1-1 and V is TRBV29-1; D uncertain. V was trimmed by 4 bases and J by 1 base, leaving 4 bases between them. The germline CDR1 and CDR2 sequences are SQVTM and ANQGSEA. This CDR3 has 11 residues. CDR3 sequence: CSVVWNTEAFF. The CDR3 bases are TGCAGCGTTGTATGGAACACTGAAGCTTTCTTT.

The J gene is TRBJ1-2, the V gene TRBV5-1; 10 positions match TRBD1. J gave up 0 bases and V 4 bases, and 6 bases lay outside the gene matches. Looked up from germline, CDR1 is SGHRS and CDR2 is YFSETQ. The CDR3 has 16 amino acids. CDR3 protein: CASSKGTGASNYGYTF. CDR3 DNA: TGCGCCAGCAGCAAAGGGACAGGGGCATCTAACTATGGCTACACCTTC.

This clonotype has at least ten counts. The V gene is TRBV12-3 or TRBV12-4, the J gene TRBJ2-2; D may correspond to TRBD1 or TRBD2 (6 bases each). Trimming took 4 bases from V and 3 from J, leaving 9 bases between them. This CDR3 contains 14 residues. The CDR3 region is CASSWGAHTGELFF. As DNA, the CDR3 is TGTGCCAGCAGTTGGGGGGCGCACACCGGGGAGCTGTTTTTT.

The chain employs TRBV12-3 or TRBV12-4 and TRBJ1-2; D is undetermined. The CDR3 has 14 amino acids. Trimming took off 7 bases at V and 2 bases at J, with 14 bases between the two ends. In DNA, the CDR3 is TGTGCCAGCACGTCCGGGGTTAGGAACTATGGCTACACCTTC. This gives the protein CASTSGVRNYGYTF.

In its sample, this clonotype was seen many times. This chain joins TRBV28 and TRBJ1-2; no definite D call. The V end was cut by 2 bases, the J end by 7 bases, with 8 bases between. Germline V gives CDR1 MDHEN, CDR2 SYDVKM. The CDR3 has 12 residues. CDR3 residues: CASSLRLRGYTF. The CDR3 nucleotides read TGTGCCAGCAGTTTACGGCTGCGTGGCTACACCTTC.

This clonotype was recorded at least ten times. This chain links TRBV4-1 with TRBJ1-2; D may be TRBD1 (6 bases). Germline lookup yields CDR1 MGHRA and CDR2 YSYEKL. Trimming shortened V by 2 bases and J by 4 bases, and 14 bases separated the two germline ends. This CDR3 has 15 residues. The CDR3 region is CASSQSRAGVYGYTF. In DNA, the CDR3 is TGCGCCAGCAGCCAATCTAGGGCAGGGGTCTATGGCTACACCTTC.

This clonotype was recorded at least ten times. The rearrangement links TRBV29-1 to TRBJ1-1, with D maybe TRBD1 (6 bases). This CDR3 has 13 amino acids. The V and J ends lost 6 bases and 2 bases respectively, with 13 bases between them. Per germline, CDR1 SQVTM and CDR2 ANQGSEA. The CDR3 region is CSVKGGSNTEAFF. DNA of the CDR3: TGCAGCGTAAAAGGGGGGAGTAACACTGAAGCTTTCTTT. Combining the CDR3 with reference TRBV29-1 and TRBJ1-1 gives the whole variable domain SAVISQKPSRDICQRGTSLTIQCQVDSQVTMMFWYRQQPGQSLTLIATANQGSEATYESGFVIDKFPISRPNLTFSTLTVSNMSPEDSSIYLCSVKGGSNTEAFFGQGTRLTVV.

This clonotype was seen a few times. The genes are TRBV6-5 and TRBJ1-3, with a possible D match to TRBD1 (6 bases). V shed 4 bases and J shed 9 bases, with 13 bases lying between them. The CDR3 runs 13 residues. Germline assignment: CDR1 MNHEY and CDR2 SVGAGI. CDR3 residues: CASSSLGGGTIYF. The CDR3 coding sequence is TGTGCCAGCAGTTCTTTGGGAGGGGGCACCATATATTTT.

This clonotype was counted once. The chain couples TRBV20-1 to TRBJ2-5, with 9 positions matching TRBD2. V gave up 6 bases and J gave up 5 bases; unmatched junction bases: 10. The CDR3 has 14 residues. Germline values: CDR1 DFQATT, CDR2 SNEGSKA (reference sequence). For the CDR3, the DNA is TGCAGTGCGAACACCGGGACTAGCTTGGAGACCCAGTACTTC. This translates into CSANTGTSLETQYF.

This sequence joins TRBV7-2 and TRBJ1-2; TRBD1 agrees at 9 bases. With V trimmed by 5 bases and J by 3 bases, 7 bases remained unmatched. Germline V CDR1 and CDR2: SGHTA, FQGNSA. The CDR3 runs 15 residues. CDR3 in DNA: TGTGCCAGCAGCCGAATACAGGGGGCCTACTATGGCTACACCTTC. It translates to CASSRIQGAYYGYTF.

V and J are TRBV11-2 and TRBJ2-7; 9 nucleotides line up with TRBD1. In germline, CDR1 is SGHAT, CDR2 FQNNGV. The CDR3 is 15 amino acids. With V trimmed by 5 bases and J by 3 bases, 8 bases remained unmatched. CDR3 residues: CASSRDRVTFYEQYF. As DNA, the CDR3 is TGTGCCAGCAGCCGGGACAGGGTAACCTTCTACGAGCAGTACTTC.

This clonotype showed up many times. The chain links TRBV28 to TRBJ2-5; 8 bases are shared with TRBD2. The germline gives CDR1 MDHEN, CDR2 SYDVKM. V lost 3 bases to trimming and J lost 3 bases; unmatched junction nucleotides: 6. The CDR3 loop spans 15 amino acids. The CDR3 is CASSFSGTIEETQYF. CDR3 nucleotide sequence: TGTGCCAGCAGTTTTAGCGGGACTATCGAAGAGACCCAGTACTTC. Drawing the rest from reference TRBV28 and TRBJ2-5, the complete variable domain is DVKVTQSSRYLVKRTGEKVFLECVQDMDHENMFWYRQDPGLGLRLIYFSYDVKMKEKGDIPEGYSVSREKKERFSLILESASTNQTSMYLCASSFSGTIEETQYFGPGTRLLVL.

The chain uses TRBV15 and TRBJ2-7, with TRBD1 as a possible D gene (6 bases). The CDR3 runs 16 residues. Per germline, CDR1 LNHNV and CDR2 YYDKDF (reference sequence). Trimming cost V 1 base and J 0 bases, with 13 bases left between them. As DNA, the CDR3 is TGTGCCACCAGCAGAGTTGTGGGGGCGAACTCCTACGAGCAGTACTTC. This encodes CATSRVVGANSYEQYF.

The chain carries TRBV7-3 and TRBJ1-3; no clear D. The V gene lost 4 bases and the J gene lost 0 bases, with 10 bases spanning the gap. The CDR3 has 15 amino acids. The germline V gene has CDR1 SGHTA and CDR2 FQGTGA. The CDR3 sequence: CASSWGSSSGNTIYF. The CDR3, as DNA: TGTGCCAGCAGCTGGGGATCTTCCTCTGGAAACACCATATATTTT.

About this clonotype: At one end, the junction sequence differs from germline, possibly due to a read error. This chain links TRBV5-6 with TRBJ2-5; possibly TRBD1 for D (5 bases). The CDR3 sequence is 14 residues long. In germline, CDR1 is SGHDT, CDR2 YYEEEE. CDR3 sequence reads: CASGLADRKETQYF. The CDR3 DNA is TGTGCCAGCGGCTTGGCCGACAGAAAAGAGACCCAGTACTTC.

A word on this clonotype: A much bigger clone sits one base away, suggesting this may be a read error. This chain uses TRBV6-1 with TRBJ2-5; the match to TRBD2 covers 10 bases. Trimming cost V 5 bases and J 4 bases; bases outside gene matches: 13. The CDR3 contains 17 residues. Germline CDR1 is MNHNS and CDR2 is SASEGT. The DNA for the CDR3 is TGTGCCAGCAGTCCTCTAGCGGGAGTGGGCCATGGAGAGACCCAGTACTTC. It encodes CASSPLAGVGHGETQYF.

This clonotype was counted at least ten times. The gene calls are TRBV12-3 or TRBV12-4 and TRBJ2-7; D gene ambiguous. This CDR3 has 11 residues. V gave up 6 bases and J gave up 2 bases, with 5 bases separating them. The CDR3 nucleotides read TGTGCCAGCAGGGGGACCTACGAGCAGTACTTC. As protein: CASRGTYEQYF.

At least ten counts were recorded for this clonotype. V usage is TRBV12-3 or TRBV12-4 and J usage is TRBJ2-7, with D perhaps matching TRBD2 (5 bases). This CDR3 is 16 amino acids long. V lost 3 bases, J lost 1 base, and 16 bases lay in between. Written as DNA, the CDR3 is TGTGCCAGCAGTTTCCGAGGGTCCCCCCGTTCCTACGAGCAGTACTTC. Its translation: CASSFRGSPRSYEQYF.

This clonotype was seen many times. The chain uses TRBV14 and TRBJ2-5, with TRBD1 identical over 8 bases. The CDR3 consists of 15 residues. Unmatched junction bases numbered 3, after V lost 3 bases and J lost 0 bases. Germline V gene sequence: CDR1 SGHDN, CDR2 FVKESK. The CDR3: CASSHPDRDQETQYF. The DNA for the CDR3 is TGTGCCAGCAGCCACCCGGACAGGGACCAAGAGACCCAGTACTTC. Complete variable domain (other parts from reference TRBV14 and TRBJ2-5): EAGVTQFPSHSVIEKGQTVTLRCDPISGHDNLYWYRRVMGKEIKFLLHFVKESKQDESGMPNNRFLAERTGGTYSTLKVQPAELEDSGVYFCASSHPDRDQETQYFGPGTRLLVL.

This clonotype was seen at least ten times. J is TRBJ2-4 and V is TRBV7-2, with D possibly being TRBD1 (7 bases). The CDR3 consists of 15 residues. V was shortened by 5 bases and J by 4 bases, with 15 bases between the two germline ends. Germline CDR1 and CDR2: SGHTA and FQGNSA. CDR3 protein: CASSPGGWGKNIQYF. DNA for the CDR3: TGTGCCAGCAGCCCAGGGGGGTGGGGGAAAAACATTCAGTACTTC.

In regard to this clonotype: A much larger clone sits a single nucleotide away, making a read error possible. The chain couples TRBV20-1 to TRBJ1-2, with TRBD1 as a possible D gene (6 bases). Per the germline V gene, CDR1 is DFQATT and CDR2 is SNEGSKA (reference sequence). The CDR3 has 12 amino acids. V lost 6 bases to trimming and J lost 2 bases, with 10 bases between them. CDR3 in amino acids: CSAWDKNYGYTF. DNA for the CDR3: TGCAGTGCCTGGGACAAAAACTATGGCTACACCTTC.

This clonotype was detected many times. The rearrangement joins TRBV6-5 to TRBJ2-5; D is uncertain. V was shortened by 7 bases and J by 4 bases, with 13 bases between the two germline ends. The CDR3 consists of 13 residues. Germline CDR1 reads MNHEY; CDR2 reads SVGAGI. The CDR3 protein is CASNPRVGETQYF. CDR3 coding DNA: TGTGCCAGCAATCCAAGGGTTGGAGAGACCCAGTACTTC.

This clonotype occurred many times. The chain uses TRBV30 and TRBJ1-1; perhaps TRBD1 as D (6 bases). The V gene's germline CDR1 is GTSNPN and CDR2 SVGIG (reference sequence). The CDR3 loop spans 14 amino acids. Trimming shortened V by 0 bases and J by 0 bases, and 8 bases separated the two germline ends. This CDR3 reads CAWSVRTVNTEAFF. CDR3 nucleotides: TGTGCCTGGAGTGTCCGGACAGTGAACACTGAAGCTTTCTTT.

In its sample, this clonotype was seen many times. V is TRBV6-1 and J is TRBJ1-5; no definite D call. V shed 2 bases and J shed 0 bases, with 11 bases lying between them. Germline V gene data show CDR1 as MNHNS and CDR2 as SASEGT. There are 16 residues in the CDR3. The CDR3 here is CASSETGLYSNQPQHF. In DNA form, the CDR3 reads TGTGCCAGCAGTGAAACCGGCCTTTATAGCAATCAGCCCCAGCATTTT.

At least ten counts were recorded for this clonotype. The rearrangement links TRBV7-2 to TRBJ2-5; D uncertain. Deletions cut 5 bases from V and 1 base from J, with 8 bases between. CDR3 length: 13 residues. In germline, CDR1 is SGHTA, CDR2 FQGNSA. The CDR3 region has the DNA TGTGCCAGCAGCCGAATCTCCCAAGAGACCCAGTACTTC. It is translated as CASSRISQETQYF. The complete variable domain, with remaining parts taken from reference TRBV7-2 and TRBJ2-5, reads GAGVSQSPSNKVTEKGKDVELRCDPISGHTALYWYRQSLGQGLEFLIYFQGNSAPDKSGLPSDRFSAERTGGSVSTLTIQRTQQEDSAVYLCASSRISQETQYFGPGTRLLVL.